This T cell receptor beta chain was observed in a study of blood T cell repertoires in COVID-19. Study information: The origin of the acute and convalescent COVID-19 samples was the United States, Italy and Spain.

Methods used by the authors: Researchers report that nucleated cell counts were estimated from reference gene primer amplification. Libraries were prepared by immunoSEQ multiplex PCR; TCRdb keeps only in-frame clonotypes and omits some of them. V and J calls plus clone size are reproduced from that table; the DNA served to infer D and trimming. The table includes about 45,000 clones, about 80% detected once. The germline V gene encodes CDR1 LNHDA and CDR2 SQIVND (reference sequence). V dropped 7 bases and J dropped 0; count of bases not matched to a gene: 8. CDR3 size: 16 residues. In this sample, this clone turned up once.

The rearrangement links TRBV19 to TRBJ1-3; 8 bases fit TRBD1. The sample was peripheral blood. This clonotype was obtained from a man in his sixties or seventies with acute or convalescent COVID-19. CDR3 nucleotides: TGTGCCAGTACCTTTGACAGGGGATTCTCTGGAAACACCATATATTTT. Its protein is CASTFDRGFSGNTIYF.